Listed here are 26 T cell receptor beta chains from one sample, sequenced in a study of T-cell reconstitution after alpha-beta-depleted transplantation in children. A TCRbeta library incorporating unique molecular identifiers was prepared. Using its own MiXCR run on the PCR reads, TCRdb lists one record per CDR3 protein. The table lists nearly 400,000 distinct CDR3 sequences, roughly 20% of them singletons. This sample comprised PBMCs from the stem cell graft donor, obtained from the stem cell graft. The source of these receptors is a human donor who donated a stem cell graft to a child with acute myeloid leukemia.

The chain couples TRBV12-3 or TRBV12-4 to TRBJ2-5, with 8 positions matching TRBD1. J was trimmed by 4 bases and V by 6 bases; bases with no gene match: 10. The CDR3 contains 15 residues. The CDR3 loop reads CASSLSFGQGETQYF. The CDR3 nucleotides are TGTGCCAGCAGCCTAAGCTTCGGACAGGGAGAGACCCAGTACTTC.

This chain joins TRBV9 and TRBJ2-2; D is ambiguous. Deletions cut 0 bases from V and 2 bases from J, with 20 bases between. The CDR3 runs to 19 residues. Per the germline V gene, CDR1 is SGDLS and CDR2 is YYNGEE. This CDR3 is CASSVDRGLAPGNTGELFF. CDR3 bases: TGTGCCAGCAGCGTAGATAGAGGTTTGGCACCAGGAAACACCGGGGAGCTGTTTTTT. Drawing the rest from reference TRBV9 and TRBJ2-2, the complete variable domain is DSGVTQTPKHLITATGQRVTLRCSPRSGDLSVYWYQQSLDQGLQFLIQYYNGEERAKGNILERFSAQQFPDLHSELNLSSLELGDSALYFCASSVDRGLAPGNTGELFFGEGSRLTVL.

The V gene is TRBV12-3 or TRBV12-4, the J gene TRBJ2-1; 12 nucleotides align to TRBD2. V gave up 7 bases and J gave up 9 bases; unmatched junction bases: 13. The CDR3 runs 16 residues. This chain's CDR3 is CASTPGLAGPYGEQFF. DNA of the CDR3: TGTGCCAGCACCCCCGGACTAGCGGGACCGTACGGTGAGCAGTTCTTC.

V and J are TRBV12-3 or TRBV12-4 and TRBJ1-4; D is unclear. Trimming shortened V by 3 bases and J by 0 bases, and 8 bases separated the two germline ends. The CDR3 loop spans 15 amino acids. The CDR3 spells CASSFQAATNEKLFF. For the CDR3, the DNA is TGTGCCAGCAGTTTCCAGGCAGCAACTAATGAAAAACTGTTTTTT.

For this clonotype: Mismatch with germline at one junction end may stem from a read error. The DNA of the CDR3 is TGCGCCAGCAGCCAAGGGGGAGGGCCGTCAACCTACAATGAGCGGTTCTTC. This codes for CASSQGGGPSTYNERFF. The gene calls are TRBV4-3 and TRBJ2-1, with 7 positions matching TRBD2. The CDR3 is made up of 17 amino acids. Germline V gene lookup returns CDR1 LGHNA and CDR2 YSLEER.

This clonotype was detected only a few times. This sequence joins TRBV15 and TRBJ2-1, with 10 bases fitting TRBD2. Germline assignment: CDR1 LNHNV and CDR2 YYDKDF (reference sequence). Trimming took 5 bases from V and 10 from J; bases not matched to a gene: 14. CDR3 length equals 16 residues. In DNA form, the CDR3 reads TGTGCCACCAGCCCCCCCGGGCTAGCGGGAGCTTGGGAGCAGTTCTTC. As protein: CATSPPGLAGAWEQFF.

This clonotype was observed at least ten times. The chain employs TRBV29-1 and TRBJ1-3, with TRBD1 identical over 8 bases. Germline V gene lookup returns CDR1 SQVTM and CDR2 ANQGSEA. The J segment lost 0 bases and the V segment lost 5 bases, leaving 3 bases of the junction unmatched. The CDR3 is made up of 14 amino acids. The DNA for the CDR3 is TGCAGCGTTCGGACAGGGAACTCTGGAAACACCATATATTTT. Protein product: CSVRTGNSGNTIYF.

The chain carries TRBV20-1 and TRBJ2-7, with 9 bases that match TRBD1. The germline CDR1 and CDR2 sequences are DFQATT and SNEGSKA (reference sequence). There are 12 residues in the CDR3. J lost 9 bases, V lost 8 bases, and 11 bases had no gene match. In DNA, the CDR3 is TGCAGTCGCGGGACAGGGAGCTCAGGGCAGTACTTC. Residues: CSRGTGSSGQYF.

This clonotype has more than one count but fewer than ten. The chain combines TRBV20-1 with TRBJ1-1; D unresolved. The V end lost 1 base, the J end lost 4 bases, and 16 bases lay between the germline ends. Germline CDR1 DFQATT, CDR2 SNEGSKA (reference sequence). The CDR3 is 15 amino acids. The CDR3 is CSARVAVRGFTEAFF. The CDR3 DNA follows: TGCAGTGCTAGAGTCGCGGTCAGAGGGTTCACTGAAGCTTTCTTT.

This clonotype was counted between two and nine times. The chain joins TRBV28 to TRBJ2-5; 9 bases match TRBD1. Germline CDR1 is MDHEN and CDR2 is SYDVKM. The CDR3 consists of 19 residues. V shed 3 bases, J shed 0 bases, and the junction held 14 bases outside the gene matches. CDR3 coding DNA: TGTGCCAGCAGTTTCCTCGGACAGGGGTCCGACTTGTACCAAGAGACCCAGTACTTC. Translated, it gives CASSFLGQGSDLYQETQYF.

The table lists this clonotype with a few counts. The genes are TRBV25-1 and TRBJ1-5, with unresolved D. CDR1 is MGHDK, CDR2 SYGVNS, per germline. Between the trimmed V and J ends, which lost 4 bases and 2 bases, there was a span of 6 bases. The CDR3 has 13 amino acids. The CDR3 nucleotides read TGTGCCAGCAGTGCGTGGGGCAATCAGCCCCAGCATTTT. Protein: CASSAWGNQPQHF. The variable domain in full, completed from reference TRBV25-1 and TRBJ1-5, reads EADIYQTPRYLVIGTGKKITLECSQTMGHDKMYWYQQDPGMELHLIHYSYGVNSTEKGDLSSESTVSRIRTEHFPLTLESARPSHTSQYLCASSAWGNQPQHFGDGTRLSIL.

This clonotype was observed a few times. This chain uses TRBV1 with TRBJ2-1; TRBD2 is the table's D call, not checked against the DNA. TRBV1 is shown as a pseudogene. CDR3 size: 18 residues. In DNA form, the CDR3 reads TGCACCAGCAGCGGGACTAGCGGGAGCAAAGGGATTCGGGATGAGCAGTTCTTC. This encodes CTSSGTSGSKGIRDEQFF.

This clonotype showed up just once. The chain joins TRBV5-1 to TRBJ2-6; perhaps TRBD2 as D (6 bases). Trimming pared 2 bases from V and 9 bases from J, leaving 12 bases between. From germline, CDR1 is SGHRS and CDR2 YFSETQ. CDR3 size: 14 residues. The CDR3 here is CASSFLGEVNVLTF. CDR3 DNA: TGCGCCAGCAGCTTTCTGGGGGAGGTCAACGTCCTGACTTTC. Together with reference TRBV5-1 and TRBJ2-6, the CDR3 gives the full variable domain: KAGVTQTPRYLIKTRGQQVTLSCSPISGHRSVSWYQQTPGQGLQFLFEYFSETQRNKGNFPGRFSGRQFSNSRSEMNVSTLELGDSALYLCASSFLGEVNVLTFGAGSRLTVL.

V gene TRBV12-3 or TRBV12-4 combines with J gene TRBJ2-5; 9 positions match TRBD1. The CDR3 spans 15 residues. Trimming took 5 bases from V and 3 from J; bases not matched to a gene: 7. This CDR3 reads CASSARDRAKETQYF. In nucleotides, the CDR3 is TGTGCCAGCAGTGCCCGGGACAGGGCTAAAGAGACCCAGTACTTC.

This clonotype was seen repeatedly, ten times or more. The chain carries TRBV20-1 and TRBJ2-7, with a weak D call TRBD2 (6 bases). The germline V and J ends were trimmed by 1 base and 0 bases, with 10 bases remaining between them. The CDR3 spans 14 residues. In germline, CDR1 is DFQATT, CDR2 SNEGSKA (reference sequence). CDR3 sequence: CSARGRESSYEQYF. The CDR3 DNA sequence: TGCAGTGCTAGAGGGAGGGAGTCCTCCTACGAGCAGTACTTC.

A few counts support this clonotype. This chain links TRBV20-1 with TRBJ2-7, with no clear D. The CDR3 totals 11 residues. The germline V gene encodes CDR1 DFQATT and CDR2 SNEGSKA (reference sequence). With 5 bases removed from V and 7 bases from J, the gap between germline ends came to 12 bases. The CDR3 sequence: CSAGTNLEQYF. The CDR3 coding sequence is TGCAGTGCTGGCACTAATTTAGAGCAGTACTTC.

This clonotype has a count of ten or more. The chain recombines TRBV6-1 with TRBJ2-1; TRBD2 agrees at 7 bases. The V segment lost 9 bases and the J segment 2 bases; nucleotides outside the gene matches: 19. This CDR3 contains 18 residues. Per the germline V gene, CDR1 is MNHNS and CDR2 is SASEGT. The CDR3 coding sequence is TGTGCCAGAAGTACAGTTACGACTAGCCTCTTTGCCTACAATGAGCAGTTCTTC. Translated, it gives CARSTVTTSLFAYNEQFF.

The CDR3 DNA is TGTGCCAGCAGTTTATCGAGCGGCCCCCTCTCCGAGCAGTACTTC. It yields the protein CASSLSSGPLSEQYF. The V call is TRBV27, the J call TRBJ2-7; D may be TRBD2 (5 bases). Between the trimmed V and J ends, which lost 0 bases and 6 bases, there was a span of 15 bases. The CDR3 length is 15 residues. Germline CDR1 and CDR2: MNHEY and SMNVEV (reference sequence).

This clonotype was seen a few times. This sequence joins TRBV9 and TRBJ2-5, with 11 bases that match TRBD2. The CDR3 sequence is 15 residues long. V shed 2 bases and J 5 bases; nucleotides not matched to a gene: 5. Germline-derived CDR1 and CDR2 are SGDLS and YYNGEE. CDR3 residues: CASSVSSGRTETQYF. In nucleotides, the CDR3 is TGTGCCAGCAGCGTCTCTAGCGGGAGGACCGAGACCCAGTACTTC.

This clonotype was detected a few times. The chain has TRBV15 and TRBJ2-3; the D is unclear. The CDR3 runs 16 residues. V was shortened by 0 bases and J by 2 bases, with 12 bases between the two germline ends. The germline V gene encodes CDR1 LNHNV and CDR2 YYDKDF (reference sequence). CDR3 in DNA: TGTGCCACCAGCAGAGATAGGTCAGAGGCCACAGATACGCAGTATTTT. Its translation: CATSRDRSEATDTQYF.

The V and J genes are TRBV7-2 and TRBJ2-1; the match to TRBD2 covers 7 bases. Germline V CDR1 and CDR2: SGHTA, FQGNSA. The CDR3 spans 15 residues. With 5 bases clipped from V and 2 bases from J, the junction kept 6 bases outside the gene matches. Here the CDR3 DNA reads TGTGCCAGCAGCGGGCGGGACTACCCCTACAATGAGCAGTTCTTC. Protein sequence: CASSGRDYPYNEQFF.

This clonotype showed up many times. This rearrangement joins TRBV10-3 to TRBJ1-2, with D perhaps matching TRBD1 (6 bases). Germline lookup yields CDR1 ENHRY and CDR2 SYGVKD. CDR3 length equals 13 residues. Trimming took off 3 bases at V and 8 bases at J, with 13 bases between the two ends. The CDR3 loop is CAISETGLEGYTF. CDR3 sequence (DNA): TGTGCCATCAGTGAAACAGGGTTGGAAGGCTACACCTTC.

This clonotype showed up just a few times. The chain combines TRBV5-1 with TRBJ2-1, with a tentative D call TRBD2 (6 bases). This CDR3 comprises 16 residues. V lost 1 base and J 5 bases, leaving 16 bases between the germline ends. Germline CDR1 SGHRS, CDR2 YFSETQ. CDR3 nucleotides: TGCGCCAGCAGCTTGAATTTACGGGGAGGAGACAATGAGCAGTTCTTC. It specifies CASSLNLRGGDNEQFF.

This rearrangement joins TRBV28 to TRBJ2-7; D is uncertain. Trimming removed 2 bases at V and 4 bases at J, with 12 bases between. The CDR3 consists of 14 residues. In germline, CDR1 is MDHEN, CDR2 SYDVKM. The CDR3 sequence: CASSLRALEYEQYF. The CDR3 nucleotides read TGTGCCAGCAGTTTAAGAGCCCTCGAGTACGAGCAGTACTTC.

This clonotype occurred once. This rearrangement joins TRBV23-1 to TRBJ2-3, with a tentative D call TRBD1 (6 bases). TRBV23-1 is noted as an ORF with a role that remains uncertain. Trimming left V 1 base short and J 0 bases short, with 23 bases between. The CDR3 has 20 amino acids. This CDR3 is CASSQLEADKGQPSTDTQYF. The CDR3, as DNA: TGCGCCAGCAGTCAATTGGAGGCGGATAAGGGACAACCTAGCACAGATACGCAGTATTTT.

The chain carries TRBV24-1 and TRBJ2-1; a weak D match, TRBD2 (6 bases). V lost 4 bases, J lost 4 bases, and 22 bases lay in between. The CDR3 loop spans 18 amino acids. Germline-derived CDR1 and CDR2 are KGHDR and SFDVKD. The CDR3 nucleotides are TGTGCCACCAGTGAGGAGGGGCCGAGCCATGCTCTGTACAATGAGCAGTTCTTC. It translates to CATSEEGPSHALYNEQFF.